Shown below are 3 T cell receptor beta chains from a single sample sequenced in a study of patients and donors after allogeneic stem cell transplantation. TCRdb called the RT-PCR reads again in MiXCR, with one record for every CDR3 protein. The table has fewer than 25,000 distinct CDR3 sequences, 4.5% to 6% seen once; the top ten hold roughly 40%. The sequencing input was blood, either unsorted or a sorted T cell fraction (not recorded which). The origin of the receptors is a human donor who was either an allogeneic HSCT recipient or a stem cell or donor lymphocyte infusion donor (not recorded which). It is not recorded whose cells these are; they may come from a transplant donor.

V and J are TRBV6-2 or TRBV6-3 and TRBJ2-7; maybe TRBD2 (6 bases). The CDR3 spans 12 residues. V lost 6 bases and J 10 bases, leaving 16 bases between the germline ends. CDR1 MNHEY and CDR2 SVGEGT come from the germline V gene. CDR3 DNA sequence: TGTGCCAGCAGCCTACGAGCCGGGACTCAGTACTTC. Amino acids: CASSLRAGTQYF.

This clonotype has a count of ten or more. The genes are TRBV7-9 and TRBJ2-5; D is unresolved. Trimming cost V 1 base and J 0 bases, with 9 bases left between them. Per germline, CDR1 SEHNR and CDR2 FQNEAQ (reference sequence). The CDR3 loop spans 15 amino acids. Here the CDR3 reads CASSLEETYQETQYF. The CDR3 nucleotides read TGTGCCAGCAGCTTAGAGGAAACTTACCAAGAGACCCAGTACTTC.

This clonotype was observed a few times. CDR3: CSARSWGEGTGELFF. The CDR3 DNA reads TGCAGTGCTAGGTCATGGGGGGAGGGCACCGGGGAGCTGTTTTTT. V gene TRBV20-1 combines with J gene TRBJ2-2; 7 bases fit TRBD2. CDR1 is DFQATT and CDR2 is SNEGSKA in the germline V gene (reference sequence). Trimming at V came to 3 bases and at J to 4 bases, leaving 8 bases not matched to a gene. The CDR3 has 15 amino acids.